The 29 T cell receptor beta chains given below trace back to one sample, sequenced in a study of graft-versus-host responses after intestinal transplantation (dated by TCRdb to the early 2020s). Libraries were made using the immunoSEQ multiplex PCR assay. TCRdb provides this immuneACCESS table in a form limited to in-frame rearrangements. Some clones are lacking; in checked studies, under half of them reflect an unresolved V gene, and why the rest are absent is not known. Recorded for this sample are approximately 68,000 clones; around 90% of them occurred a single time. Roughly 4% of the sample rests with the top ten. No antigen has been assigned to these receptors. In the paper's terms, the time point label means: cells obtained before transplantation from donor or recipient. Here the sequenced sample was unstimulated CD8+ T cells sorted from spleen or lymph node cells, taken before transplant. The receptor source for this set is a human donor who was the organ donor for an intestinal transplant.

The CDR3 sequence: CASSLASGGSKDNEQFF. The DNA of the CDR3 is TGTGCCAGCAGCTTGGCTAGCGGGGGGTCTAAAGACAATGAGCAGTTCTTC. The chain carries TRBV5-8 and TRBJ2-1, with 11 positions matching TRBD2. The V and J ends lost 0 bases and 5 bases, in that order; junction bases with no gene match: 7. Germline V lookup: CDR1 SGHTS, CDR2 YDEGEE. This CDR3 comprises 17 residues.

The chain has TRBV7-3 and TRBJ1-1; D is unresolved. Per the germline V gene, CDR1 is SGHTA and CDR2 is FQGTGA. The V end was cut by 3 bases, the J end by 14 bases, with 7 bases between. This CDR3 has 9 residues. The CDR3 region has the DNA TGTGCCAGCAGCTTTCCTCTCTTCTTT. It encodes CASSFPLFF.

The chain links TRBV9 to TRBJ2-1, with 11 bases fitting TRBD2. Germline loops: CDR1 SGDLS, CDR2 YYNGEE. V shed 0 bases and J 9 bases; nucleotides not matched to a gene: 5. This CDR3 contains 15 residues. This chain's CDR3 is CASSVDSGGALEQFF. The CDR3 bases are TGTGCCAGCAGCGTAGATAGCGGGGGGGCACTTGAGCAGTTCTTC.

The rearrangement uses TRBV5-1 and TRBJ1-6; tentatively, D is TRBD1 (5 bases). This CDR3 has 12 residues. The V and J ends lost 6 bases and 8 bases respectively, with 9 bases between them. The germline V gene has CDR1 SGHRS and CDR2 YFSETQ. This CDR3 reads CASKVGDSPLHF. The CDR3 coding sequence is TGCGCCAGCAAGGTAGGGGATTCACCCCTCCACTTT.

V usage is TRBV4-1 and J usage is TRBJ2-7; D possibly corresponds to TRBD2 (5 bases). Per germline, CDR1 MGHRA and CDR2 YSYEKL. The CDR3 is made up of 15 amino acids. V was shortened by 0 bases and J by 2 bases, with 11 bases between the two germline ends. In DNA, the CDR3 is TGCGCCAGCAGCCAAGAGATTCTGGGAGCCTACGAGCAGTACGTC. It codes for CASSQEILGAYEQYV.

J is TRBJ1-4 and V is TRBV28, with TRBD1 matching over 7 bases. Germline V CDR1 and CDR2: MDHEN, SYDVKM. The CDR3 contains 17 residues. J gave up 3 bases and V 7 bases, and 14 bases lay outside the gene matches. In DNA form, the CDR3 reads TGTGCCAGCACGGGTTCCGAGGGGGCTCAAGCTAATGAAAAACTGTTTTTT. Its translation: CASTGSEGAQANEKLFF.

The CDR3 nucleotides read TGTGCCAGCAGCACCGACTTTACAGGACAGGCTATGACCTACGAGCAGTACGTC. This gives the protein CASSTDFTGQAMTYEQYV. This chain uses TRBV5-5 with TRBJ2-7, with 7 bases identical to TRBD1. CDR3 length equals 18 residues. Germline V CDR1 and CDR2: SGHKS, YYEKEE (reference sequence). V was pared by 4 bases and J by 2 bases, with 18 bases of the junction left unmatched.

The DNA for the CDR3 is TGCAGCGTAGAACCGGGACAGGGTAACTATGGCTACACCTTC. Its protein product is CSVEPGQGNYGYTF. This chain connects TRBV29-1 to TRBJ1-2, with TRBD1 matching 9 bases. The CDR3 length is 14 residues. The V gene's germline CDR1 is SQVTM and CDR2 ANQGSEA. The ends lost 6 bases at V and 1 base at J; junction bases unmatched: 6.

The V call is TRBV28, the J call TRBJ1-1; D is unclear. Trimming removed 9 bases at V and 4 bases at J, with 15 bases between. The CDR3 has 13 residues. Germline loops: CDR1 MDHEN, CDR2 SYDVKM. The CDR3: CARRRGAATEAFF. For the CDR3, the DNA is TGTGCCAGACGGCGTGGAGCTGCCACTGAAGCTTTCTTT.

This rearrangement joins TRBV14 to TRBJ1-5, with 8 bases fitting TRBD1. The CDR3 runs 15 residues. J was trimmed by 6 bases and V by 4 bases; bases with no gene match: 8. From germline, CDR1 is SGHDN and CDR2 FVKESK. The CDR3 DNA reads as TGTGCCAGCAGCCCCCCCGACAGGGGAGCTCAGCCCCAGCATTTT. This translates into CASSPPDRGAQPQHF.

V usage is TRBV18 and J usage is TRBJ1-3, with D possibly TRBD1 on 5 matching bases. The CDR3 covers 15 residues. Trimming removed 1 base from V and 4 bases from J, with 11 bases in between. The germline V gene has CDR1 KGHSH and CDR2 LQKENI. The CDR3 loop reads CASSPRVGPGNTIYF. CDR3 DNA: TGTGCCAGCTCACCACGGGTGGGGCCAGGAAACACCATATATTTT.

This clone was recorded only once. The chain joins TRBV5-6 to TRBJ1-1; TRBD1 aligns across 11 bases. V was clipped by 5 bases and J by 8 bases; unmatched bases: 5. Germline loops: CDR1 SGHDT, CDR2 YYEEEE. This CDR3 has 13 residues. CDR3 in DNA: TGTGCCAGCAGTTCGGGACAGGGGGACGAAGCTTTCTTT. It yields the protein CASSSGQGDEAFF. The variable domain in full, completed from reference TRBV5-6 and TRBJ1-1, reads DAGVTQSPTHLIKTRGQQVTLRCSPKSGHDTVSWYQQALGQGPQFIFQYYEEEERQRGNFPDRFSGHQFPNYSSELNVNALLLGDSALYLCASSSGQGDEAFFGQGTRLTVV.

The V and J genes are TRBV2 and TRBJ2-7, with D possibly TRBD2 on 5 matching bases. The CDR3 spans 14 residues. The V end lost 5 bases, the J end lost 3 bases, and 14 bases lay between the germline ends. CDR1 and CDR2 (germline): SNHLY, FYNNEI. The CDR3 coding sequence is TGTGCCAGCAGTCGGGGAAGACCATTCTACGAGCAGTACGTC. It encodes CASSRGRPFYEQYV.

This chain joins TRBV2 and TRBJ1-2; D unresolved. Trimming took off 1 base at V and 4 bases at J, with 16 bases between the two ends. Germline V gene lookup returns CDR1 SNHLY and CDR2 FYNNEI. This CDR3 is 16 amino acids long. The DNA for the CDR3 is TGTGCCAGCAGTGAAGGAGGGCTACACGGGTTCTATGGCTACACCTTC. It yields the protein CASSEGGLHGFYGYTF.

The rearrangement links TRBV18 to TRBJ1-1, with 7 bases matching TRBD1. The CDR3 extends over 15 amino acids. Germline CDR1 reads KGHSH; CDR2 reads LQKENI. The trim removed 5 bases at V and 7 bases at J, leaving 13 bases unmatched. CDR3 nucleotide sequence: TGTGCCAGCTCAGCTGACAGGGCCGTAGATCTTGAAGCTTTCTTT. Amino acids: CASSADRAVDLEAFF.

The chain uses TRBV7-2 and TRBJ1-5; D might be TRBD1 (6 bases). The CDR3 sequence is 15 residues long. CDR1 is SGHTA, CDR2 FQGNSA, per germline. Trimming stripped 5 bases from V and 0 bases from J, with 11 bases between. The DNA of the CDR3 is TGTGCCAGCAGCCTCTGGACAGCTAGCAATCAGCCCCAGCATTTT. Translating gives CASSLWTASNQPQHF.

The V call is TRBV2, the J call TRBJ2-4; D might be TRBD2 (5 bases). Trimming cost V 4 bases and J 2 bases, with 18 bases left between them. CDR1 SNHLY and CDR2 FYNNEI come from the germline V gene. The CDR3 loop spans 17 amino acids. CDR3 nucleotides: TGTGCCAGCAGTGGGCGGGCCGAGATACCTACCAAAAACATTCAGTACTTC. Translated, it gives CASSGRAEIPTKNIQYF.

The chain joins TRBV9 to TRBJ2-1, with TRBD2 matching over 8 bases. The CDR3 extends over 16 amino acids. Germline V gives CDR1 SGDLS, CDR2 YYNGEE. V dropped 1 base and J dropped 4; count of bases not matched to a gene: 7. The CDR3 nucleotides are TGTGCCAGCAGCGTACTTGGACTAGCAACATACAATGAGCAGTTCTTC. It is translated as CASSVLGLATYNEQFF. Drawing the rest from reference TRBV9 and TRBJ2-1, the complete variable domain is DSGVTQTPKHLITATGQRVTLRCSPRSGDLSVYWYQQSLDQGLQFLIQYYNGEERAKGNILERFSAQQFPDLHSELNLSSLELGDSALYFCASSVLGLATYNEQFFGPGTRLTVL.

This chain uses TRBV28 with TRBJ2-1, with 12 nucleotides matching TRBD2. Looked up from germline, CDR1 is MDHEN and CDR2 is SYDVKM. J gave up 4 bases and V 5 bases, and 6 bases lay outside the gene matches. The CDR3 totals 16 residues. The CDR3 DNA is TGTGCCAGCAGTACCGGGCTAGCGGGGGGGTACAATGAGCAGTTCTTC. This translates into CASSTGLAGGYNEQFF.

The rearrangement joins TRBV4-3 to TRBJ1-6; no clear D gene. V lost 2 bases and J lost 4, with 12 bases in between. The CDR3 is 16 amino acids. Germline lookup yields CDR1 LGHNA and CDR2 YSLEER. The CDR3 DNA reads as TGCGCCAGCAGCCAAAGGGAGTCCGATTATAATTCACCCCTCCACTTT. Its translation is CASSQRESDYNSPLHF.

J is TRBJ1-4 and V is TRBV27, with no clear D. Germline CDR1 and CDR2: MNHEY and SMNVEV (reference sequence). Deletions cut 6 bases from V and 5 bases from J, with 13 bases between. The CDR3 totals 14 residues. The CDR3 DNA reads TGTGCCAGCAGCCGCGATTCCTTGAATGAAAAACTGTTTTTT. Its protein product is CASSRDSLNEKLFF.

In DNA form, the CDR3 reads TGTGCCAGCAGTTTAGGGGGGGTCGGACAGCCCCAGCATTTT. Its translation: CASSLGGVGQPQHF. The chain combines TRBV27 with TRBJ1-5, with TRBD1 as a possible D gene (5 bases). This CDR3 has 14 residues. CDR1 and CDR2 (germline): MNHEY, SMNVEV (reference sequence). The V end lost 2 bases, the J end lost 7 bases, and 12 bases lay between the germline ends.

This clone was counted between two and nine times. V usage is TRBV5-4 and J usage is TRBJ1-1; TRBD1 matches 7 bases. There are 12 residues in the CDR3. Looked up from germline, CDR1 is SGHNT and CDR2 is YYREEE (reference sequence). Losses at the gene ends were 3 bases for V and 7 bases for J; bases not matched to a gene: 3. This CDR3 is CASSSGTDEAFF. CDR3 DNA: TGTGCCAGCAGCTCGGGGACAGATGAAGCTTTCTTT.

The chain couples TRBV19 to TRBJ1-6, with D hard to call. The V and J ends lost 6 bases and 3 bases respectively, with 18 bases between them. CDR1 LNHDA and CDR2 SQIVND come from the germline V gene (reference sequence). The CDR3 loop spans 17 amino acids. Written as DNA, the CDR3 is TGTGCCAGTAGCGAGACGGCCAGGAATATCTATAATTCACCCCTCCACTTT. Translating it yields CASSETARNIYNSPLHF.

V usage is TRBV10-1 and J usage is TRBJ1-2; unclear D gene. Germline lookup yields CDR1 WNHNN and CDR2 SYGVQD (reference sequence). CDR3 size: 14 residues. Trimming cost V 4 bases and J 3 bases, with 12 bases left between them. For the CDR3, the DNA is TGCGCCAGCAGTGCCGACATGACCGACTATGGCTACACCTTC. Amino acids: CASSADMTDYGYTF.

The genes are TRBV5-6 and TRBJ1-5; no definite D call. V was pared by 1 base and J by 4 bases, with 9 bases between. This CDR3 has 14 amino acids. CDR1 is SGHDT, CDR2 YYEEEE, per germline. The CDR3 DNA reads as TGTGCCAGCAGCTTGCAACAGCCTAATCAGCCCCAGCATTTT. Translated, it gives CASSLQQPNQPQHF.

The rearrangement joins TRBV6-6 to TRBJ2-5, with TRBD1 matching 7 bases. V gave up 8 bases and J gave up 4 bases; unmatched junction bases: 4. The CDR3 is 12 amino acids. The germline gives CDR1 MNHNY, CDR2 SVGAGI (reference sequence). The CDR3 sequence: CASQTGRETQYF. CDR3 in DNA: TGTGCCAGCCAGACAGGGAGAGAGACCCAGTACTTC.

In its sample, this clone was seen a few times. CDR3 sequence (DNA): TGTGCCACCGGGACAGCGTTGAACACTGAAGCTTTCTTT. Protein sequence: CATGTALNTEAFF. The chain uses TRBV19 and TRBJ1-1; the match to TRBD1 covers 7 bases. The length of the CDR3 is 13 residues. The V and J ends lost 10 bases and 0 bases, in that order; junction bases with no gene match: 5. The germline gives CDR1 LNHDA, CDR2 SQIVND (reference sequence).

This clone was seen a few times. The chain recombines TRBV19 with TRBJ2-1, with D perhaps TRBD2 (5 bases). V was cut by 3 bases and J by 5 bases, with 8 bases left in between. Germline V gene sequence: CDR1 LNHDA, CDR2 SQIVND (reference sequence). The CDR3 loop spans 13 amino acids. CDR3 loop: CASSIARDNEQFF. CDR3 coding DNA: TGTGCCAGTAGTATTGCGAGGGACAATGAGCAGTTCTTC. Full variable domain (rest looked up from reference TRBV19 and TRBJ2-1): DGGITQSPKYLFRKEGQNVTLSCEQNLNHDAMYWYRQDPGQGLRLIYYSQIVNDFQKGDIAEGYSVSREKKESFPLTVTSAQKNPTAFYLCASSIARDNEQFFGPGTRLTVL.